These 29 T cell receptor beta chains came from one sample sequenced in a study of T cells of healthy individuals (dated by TCRdb to the late 2010s). To prepare the library, 5' RACE was applied. The sample was run on an Illumina MiSeq. The public sequencing data were trimmed at Q25 with fastp and processed into clonotypes with MiXCR by TCRdb, which kept only in-frame beta chains. Each CDR3 protein appears once, grouped with its most common genes and DNA. Here the sample has tens of thousands of distinct CDR3 sequences; about a sixth occur a single time. About 4.3% of the sample lies in the top ten. These receptors were obtained from a human donor in good health.

This clonotype has ten or more counts. This chain links TRBV4-1 with TRBJ1-1; 8 bases are shared with TRBD1. In germline, CDR1 is MGHRA, CDR2 YSYEKL. Trimming at V came to 1 base and at J to 5 bases, leaving 3 bases not matched to a gene. CDR3 length: 14 residues. The CDR3 sequence: CASSQGQGPTEAFF. In nucleotides, the CDR3 is TGCGCCAGCAGCCAAGGACAGGGGCCGACTGAAGCTTTCTTT.

This clonotype was counted ten times or more. V usage is TRBV12-3 or TRBV12-4 and J usage is TRBJ2-7; 12 bases match TRBD2. The V gene end was trimmed by 3 bases and the J gene end by 5 bases; junction bases not matched to a gene: 8. This CDR3 contains 16 residues. The chain's CDR3 is CASSLTSGRGPHEQYF. The DNA for the CDR3 is TGTGCCAGCAGTTTGACTAGCGGGAGAGGTCCCCACGAGCAGTACTTC.

This clonotype was counted at least ten times. The chain employs TRBV9 and TRBJ2-3; D is undetermined. The CDR3 spans 14 residues. V shed 3 bases and J shed 6 bases, with 14 bases lying between them. Germline V gene data show CDR1 as SGDLS and CDR2 as YYNGEE. The CDR3 protein is CASSENRVADTQYF. CDR3 DNA sequence: TGTGCCAGCAGCGAGAATCGCGTCGCGGATACGCAGTATTTT.

This clonotype was counted ten times or more. The gene calls are TRBV20-1 and TRBJ2-1, with D tentatively TRBD2 (6 bases). The CDR3 length is 14 residues. V lost 4 bases to trimming and J lost 4 bases, with 14 bases between them. Germline V CDR1 and CDR2: DFQATT, SNEGSKA (reference sequence). The CDR3 is CSAKGRRAYNEQFF. For the CDR3, the DNA is TGCAGTGCTAAAGGGAGGAGGGCTTACAATGAGCAGTTCTTC.

There are many counts of this clonotype. The chain employs TRBV20-1 and TRBJ2-1, with D hard to call. This CDR3 is 13 amino acids long. V gave up 4 bases and J gave up 0 bases, with 7 bases separating them. From germline, CDR1 is DFQATT and CDR2 SNEGSKA (reference sequence). In DNA form, the CDR3 reads TGCAGTGCTACGGGTAGCTCCTACAATGAGCAGTTCTTC. Translating it yields CSATGSSYNEQFF.

This clonotype has just a few counts. This CDR3 reads CSVGGGQIGYNEQFF. CDR3 coding DNA: TGCAGCGTTGGGGGTGGGCAAATTGGGTACAATGAGCAGTTCTTC. This rearrangement joins TRBV29-1 to TRBJ2-1; no definite D call. Trimming left V 4 bases short and J 4 bases short, with 17 bases between. The germline V gene encodes CDR1 SQVTM and CDR2 ANQGSEA. The CDR3 length is 15 residues.

The chain joins TRBV6-2 or TRBV6-3 to TRBJ2-1; the D call may be TRBD1 or TRBD2 (6 bases each). V shed 7 bases and J shed 9 bases, with 19 bases lying between them. Per germline, CDR1 MNHEY and CDR2 SVGEGT. The CDR3 is made up of 14 amino acids. The CDR3 region is CASNFGGRVSEQFF. The CDR3 DNA is TGTGCCAGCAATTTCGGGGGCCGAGTTAGTGAGCAGTTCTTC.

The chain combines TRBV28 with TRBJ2-7, with 10 bases identical to TRBD1. V was clipped by 6 bases and J by 3 bases; unmatched bases: 8. Germline CDR1 and CDR2: MDHEN and SYDVKM. The CDR3 is made up of 15 amino acids. CDR3 nucleotides: TGTGCCAGCAGATCACCGGGACAGGGGATCTACGAGCAGTACTTC. Translated: CASRSPGQGIYEQYF.

The chain links TRBV14 to TRBJ2-3; 7 bases align to TRBD2. Germline V gene lookup returns CDR1 SGHDN and CDR2 FVKESK. The CDR3 loop spans 15 amino acids. With 5 bases clipped from V and 6 bases from J, the junction kept 11 bases outside the gene matches. DNA of the CDR3: TGTGCCAGCAGCAGCGGGACTCCTCGTTTGGATACGCAGTATTTT. This encodes CASSSGTPRLDTQYF.

Ten or more counts support this clonotype. This chain links TRBV3-1 with TRBJ2-1, with TRBD1 as a possible D gene (5 bases). Per the germline V gene, CDR1 is LGHDT and CDR2 is YNNKEL (reference sequence). CDR3 size: 15 residues. V was shortened by 1 base and J by 4 bases, with 11 bases between the two germline ends. CDR3 loop: CASSQARTQYNEQFF. CDR3 nucleotide sequence: TGTGCCAGCAGCCAAGCTCGGACACAGTACAATGAGCAGTTCTTC.

The chain has TRBV20-1 and TRBJ1-2; 8 nucleotides line up with TRBD1. CDR1 DFQATT and CDR2 SNEGSKA come from the germline V gene (reference sequence). This CDR3 comprises 13 residues. J was trimmed by 8 bases and V by 2 bases; bases with no gene match: 7. CDR3 bases: TGCAGTGCTAGACCCCAGGGGGCGCGGGGCTACACCTTC. As protein: CSARPQGARGYTF.

This clonotype was counted between two and nine times. V and J are TRBV5-6 and TRBJ2-1, with a possible D match to TRBD1 (6 bases). The CDR3 has 13 amino acids. CDR1 is SGHDT and CDR2 is YYEEEE in the germline V gene. Trimming took off 4 bases at V and 6 bases at J, with 11 bases between the two ends. CDR3 in amino acids: CASSGGPGNEQFF. The CDR3 coding sequence is TGTGCCAGCAGCGGGGGCCCCGGCAATGAGCAGTTCTTC. The full variable domain, in which reference TRBV5-6 and TRBJ2-1 provide the parts outside the CDR3, is DAGVTQSPTHLIKTRGQQVTLRCSPKSGHDTVSWYQQALGQGPQFIFQYYEEEERQRGNFPDRFSGHQFPNYSSELNVNALLLGDSALYLCASSGGPGNEQFFGPGTRLTVL.

This clonotype was found many times. The genes are TRBV7-2 and TRBJ2-3; maybe TRBD1 (5 bases). V gave up 5 bases and J gave up 2 bases, with 8 bases separating them. The germline gives CDR1 SGHTA, CDR2 FQGNSA. This CDR3 contains 13 residues. CDR3 nucleotides: TGTGCCAGCAGCGTGACAGCCACAGATACGCAGTATTTT. Translation: CASSVTATDTQYF.

The chain employs TRBV12-3 or TRBV12-4 and TRBJ2-1, with 13 positions matching TRBD2. V gave up 1 base and J gave up 12 bases; unmatched junction bases: 0. The CDR3 extends over 13 amino acids. The CDR3 nucleotides read TGTGCCAGCAGTTTAGGACTAGCGGGGGGGCAGTTCTTC. Its protein is CASSLGLAGGQFF.

This chain uses TRBV4-1 with TRBJ2-2; D call uncertain. The V end lost 2 bases, the J end lost 0 bases, and 13 bases lay between the germline ends. From germline, CDR1 is MGHRA and CDR2 YSYEKL. This CDR3 has 17 amino acids. CDR3 protein: CASSQSPDPSNTGELFF. For the CDR3, the DNA is TGCGCCAGCAGCCAAAGCCCGGACCCCTCGAACACCGGGGAGCTGTTTTTT.

The rearrangement uses TRBV5-1 and TRBJ1-1; perhaps TRBD1 as D (6 bases). Germline V gene lookup returns CDR1 SGHRS and CDR2 YFSETQ. The CDR3 has 14 residues. Trimming left V 1 base short and J 1 base short, with 8 bases between. The CDR3 DNA is TGCGCCAGCAGCTTGAGGGACACGAACACTGAAGCTTTCTTT. This encodes CASSLRDTNTEAFF.

This clonotype was seen repeatedly, ten times or more. CDR3: CSARTSGRAYNEQFF. As DNA, the CDR3 is TGCAGTGCGAGGACTAGCGGGAGGGCCTACAATGAGCAGTTCTTC. This chain links TRBV20-1 with TRBJ2-1, with TRBD2 identical over 15 bases. There are 15 residues in the CDR3. The V and J ends lost 6 bases and 2 bases, in that order; junction bases with no gene match: 2. Germline CDR1 reads DFQATT; CDR2 reads SNEGSKA (reference sequence).

This clonotype occurred a few times. The chain uses TRBV7-9 and TRBJ1-1, with D possibly being TRBD1 (6 bases). Per the germline V gene, CDR1 is SEHNR and CDR2 is FQNEAQ (reference sequence). CDR3 length equals 16 residues. Trimming removed 1 base from V and 6 bases from J, with 18 bases in between. The CDR3 nucleotides read TGTGCCAGCAGCTTAGAATATCGGGGGCTAAGGGCTGAAGCTTTCTTT. This translates into CASSLEYRGLRAEAFF. The variable domain in full, with the rest retrieved from reference TRBV7-9 and TRBJ1-1, is DTGVSQNPRHKITKRGQNVTFRCDPISEHNRLYWYRQTLGQGPEFLTYFQNEAQLEKSRLLSDRFSAERPKGSFSTLEIQRTEQGDSAMYLCASSLEYRGLRAEAFFGQGTRLTVV.

This chain uses TRBV4-1 with TRBJ1-3; tentatively, D is TRBD1 (6 bases). The V and J ends lost 0 bases and 1 base respectively, with 13 bases between them. Per germline, CDR1 MGHRA and CDR2 YSYEKL. The CDR3 consists of 17 residues. The CDR3, as DNA: TGCGCCAGCAGCCAAGAGGCCGACAGGAGATCTGGAAACACCATATATTTT. Translation gives CASSQEADRRSGNTIYF.

The chain recombines TRBV7-2 with TRBJ2-1, with TRBD2 matching over 7 bases. J lost 10 bases, V lost 1 base, and 10 bases had no gene match. Germline CDR1 reads SGHTA; CDR2 reads FQGNSA. This CDR3 is built from 15 residues. The CDR3 sequence is CASSLGAGRPKEQFF. The CDR3 bases are TGTGCCAGCAGCTTAGGAGCGGGGAGGCCCAAAGAGCAGTTCTTC.

This clonotype came up a few times. The chain employs TRBV12-3 or TRBV12-4 and TRBJ2-7, with D possibly matching TRBD2 (5 bases). CDR3 size: 11 residues. V was trimmed by 3 bases and J by 5 bases, leaving 5 bases between them. The CDR3 DNA sequence: TGTGCCAGCAGTTTCGGGGACGAGCAGTACTTC. Amino acids: CASSFGDEQYF.

This clonotype was seen repeatedly, ten times or more. The gene calls are TRBV20-1 and TRBJ1-4, with unresolved D. Trimming stripped 0 bases from V and 6 bases from J, with 8 bases between. The CDR3 loop spans 13 amino acids. Germline CDR1 and CDR2: DFQATT and SNEGSKA (reference sequence). CDR3 sequence: CSAREGRDEKLFF. CDR3 sequence (DNA): TGCAGTGCTAGAGAAGGTAGAGATGAAAAACTGTTTTTT.

V and J are TRBV20-1 and TRBJ2-7; 10 bases agree with TRBD2. This CDR3 is built from 15 residues. J was trimmed by 2 bases and V by 1 base; bases with no gene match: 5. Germline lookup yields CDR1 DFQATT and CDR2 SNEGSKA (reference sequence). CDR3 region: CSARASLAGAYEQYF. CDR3 DNA: TGCAGTGCTAGAGCCTCGCTAGCGGGAGCCTACGAGCAGTACTTC.

This clonotype has more than one count but fewer than ten. V gene TRBV7-9 combines with J gene TRBJ2-7; no clear D gene. With 3 bases removed from V and 0 bases from J, the gap between germline ends came to 9 bases. In germline, CDR1 is SEHNR, CDR2 FQNEAQ (reference sequence). The length of the CDR3 is 14 residues. CDR3 in DNA: TGTGCCAGCAGCTTTTCATTGGCCTCCTACGAGCAGTACTTC. Amino acids: CASSFSLASYEQYF.

This clonotype was seen at least ten times. The J gene is TRBJ2-7, the V gene TRBV5-5, with D maybe TRBD2 (5 bases). Germline CDR1 SGHKS, CDR2 YYEKEE (reference sequence). The CDR3 runs 13 residues. Trimming stripped 4 bases from V and 5 bases from J, with 13 bases between. CDR3 sequence: CASSAGAGDEQYF. CDR3 DNA sequence: TGTGCCAGCAGCGCCGGTGCCGGGGACGAGCAGTACTTC.

This clonotype was counted ten times or more. This chain connects TRBV6-4 to TRBJ1-5; D is perhaps TRBD1 (5 bases). This CDR3 spans 15 amino acids. V lost 4 bases, J lost 3 bases, and 13 bases lay in between. Per the germline V gene, CDR1 is MRHNA and CDR2 is SNTAGT. CDR3 sequence (DNA): TGTGCCAGCAGTGTTCTGGGGCCAACCAATCAGCCCCAGCATTTT. It specifies CASSVLGPTNQPQHF.

This clonotype came up a few times. The J gene is TRBJ1-5, the V gene TRBV9; no clear D gene. V dropped 0 bases and J dropped 4 bases, with 8 bases sitting between them. The CDR3 is 14 amino acids. CDR1 SGDLS and CDR2 YYNGEE come from the germline V gene. CDR3 in amino acids: CASSVGTGNQPQHF. The CDR3 bases are TGTGCCAGCAGCGTAGGGACGGGTAATCAGCCCCAGCATTTT.

This clonotype showed up just a few times. The V call is TRBV7-9, the J call TRBJ1-2, with D uncertain. The CDR3 is 13 residues long. CDR1 and CDR2 from the germline V gene are SEHNR and FQNEAQ (reference sequence). Trimming pared 1 base from V and 6 bases from J, leaving 9 bases between. In DNA, the CDR3 is TGTGCCAGCAGCTTAGGAGGAATCGATGGCTACACCTTC. Translated, it gives CASSLGGIDGYTF.

This clonotype was counted at least ten times. This sequence joins TRBV6-1 and TRBJ2-3; D unresolved. Germline values: CDR1 MNHNS, CDR2 SASEGT. The CDR3 has 13 amino acids. V was clipped by 3 bases and J by 7 bases, with 11 bases between them. CDR3 loop: CASSDLALNTQYF. The DNA of the CDR3 is TGTGCCAGCAGTGATCTCGCGTTGAATACGCAGTATTTT.